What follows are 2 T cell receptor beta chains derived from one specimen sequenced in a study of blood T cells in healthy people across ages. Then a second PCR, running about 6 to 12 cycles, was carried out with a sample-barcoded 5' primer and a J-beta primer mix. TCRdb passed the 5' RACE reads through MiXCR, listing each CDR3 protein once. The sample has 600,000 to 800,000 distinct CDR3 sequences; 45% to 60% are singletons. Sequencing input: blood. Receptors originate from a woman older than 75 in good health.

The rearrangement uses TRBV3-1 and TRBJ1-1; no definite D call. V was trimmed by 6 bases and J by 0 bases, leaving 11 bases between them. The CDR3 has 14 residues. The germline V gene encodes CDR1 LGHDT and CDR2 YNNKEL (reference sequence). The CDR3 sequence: CASRPSLLNTEAFF. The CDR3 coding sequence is TGTGCCAGCAGGCCAAGCTTGCTGAACACTGAAGCTTTCTTT. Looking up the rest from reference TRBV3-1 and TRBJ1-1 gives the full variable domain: DTAVSQTPKYLVTQMGNDKSIKCEQNLGHDTMYWYKQDSKKFLKIMFSYNNKELIINETVPNRFSPKSPDKAHLNLHINSLELGDSAVYFCASRPSLLNTEAFFGQGTRLTVV.

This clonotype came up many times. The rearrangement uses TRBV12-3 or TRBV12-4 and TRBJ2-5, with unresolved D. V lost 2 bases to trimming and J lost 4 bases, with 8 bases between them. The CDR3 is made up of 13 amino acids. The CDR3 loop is CASSLFPRETQYF. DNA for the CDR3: TGTGCCAGCAGTTTATTTCCCCGAGAGACCCAGTACTTC.